The T cell receptor (beta chain) described here comes from a study of blood T cell repertoires in COVID-19. Looked up from germline, CDR1 is SNHLY and CDR2 is FYNNEI. J lost 6 bases, V lost 7 bases, and 13 bases had no gene match. The CDR3 runs 15 residues. Method: immunoSEQ multiplex PCR; TCRdb's copy keeps in-frame clones and lacks some. Seen here are over 100,000 clones, about four fifths observed once, and the top ten hold roughly an eighth. This clone came up once. Sequencing was performed on peripheral blood. The clonotype was recovered from a woman aged 55-75 years with acute or convalescent COVID-19. The V and J genes are TRBV2 and TRBJ2-7, with 9 positions matching TRBD2. For the CDR3, the DNA is TGTGCCAGCAATTCCCAAGCGGGGGGTCAAGGCGAGCAGTACTTC. Encoded protein: CASNSQAGGQGEQYF.